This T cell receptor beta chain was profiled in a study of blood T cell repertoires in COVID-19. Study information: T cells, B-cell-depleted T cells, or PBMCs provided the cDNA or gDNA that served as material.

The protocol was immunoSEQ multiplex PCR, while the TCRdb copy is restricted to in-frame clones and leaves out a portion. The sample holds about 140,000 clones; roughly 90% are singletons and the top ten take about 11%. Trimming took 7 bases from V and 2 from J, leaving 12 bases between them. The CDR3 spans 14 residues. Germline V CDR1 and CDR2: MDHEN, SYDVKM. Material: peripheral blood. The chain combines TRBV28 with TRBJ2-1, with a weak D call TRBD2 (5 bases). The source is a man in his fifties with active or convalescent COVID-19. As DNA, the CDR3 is TGTGCCAGCACCTTGGGGAGTCCCTACAATGAGCAGTTCTTC. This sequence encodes CASTLGSPYNEQFF.